The clone carrying this T cell receptor (beta chain) was recorded a few times. The antigen remains unidentified. This record belongs to a study of beta chain features in type 1 diabetes. The study's findings and limits: Researchers report that Type 1 diabetes patients had moderately but significantly shorter TCRB CDR3s across all four CD4+ subsets.

Reverse transcribing all isolated RNA meant expressed TCRB transcripts were sequenced. TCRdb keeps only in-frame clones here, not all; method: immunoSEQ multiplex PCR. The sample shows some 160,000 clones, 6.5% to 10% of them seen only once. V was cut by 3 bases and J by 0 bases, with 15 bases left in between. Looked up from germline, CDR1 is SGHAT and CDR2 is FQNNGV. The CDR3 is 17 residues long. This sequence joins TRBV11-2 and TRBJ1-3; weak D call: TRBD1 (6 bases). The receptor was derived from a woman aged 18 to 35 with type 1 diabetes. What was sequenced was central memory CD4+ T cells from blood. CDR3 sequence reads: CASSLGDSGASGNTIYF. The CDR3 region has the DNA TGTGCCAGCAGCTTGGGCGACTCAGGGGCCTCTGGAAACACCATATATTTT.